This T cell receptor beta chain was captured in a study of CDR3 diversity in severe acne. Between the trimmed V and J ends, which lost 0 bases and 1 base, there was a span of 19 bases. Germline V CDR1 and CDR2: SGHTA, FQGNSA. The CDR3 totals 19 residues. MiXCR, run by TCRdb on the PCR reads, gives a single entry per CDR3 protein. This table holds approximately 90,000 distinct CDR3 sequences, less than 65% found once. The sequencing sample was made of blood. This clonotype originated in a male donor with severe acne vulgaris. V usage is TRBV7-2 and J usage is TRBJ1-5; no clear D gene. The DNA of the CDR3 is TGTGCCAGCAGCTTAGCGCCAGGAAAACTCCCCGGGAGCAATCAGCCCCAGCATTTT. This translates into CASSLAPGKLPGSNQPQHF.